This note documents a single TCR beta chain sequence. The antigen this receptor binds is unknown. One base away there is no much larger clone; base qualities are not given. The data were obtained in a study of T cells in narcolepsy (dated by TCRdb to between 2017 and 2018). General notes on the study: Patients with narcolepsy type 1 or type 2 (NT1, NT2) and healthy control donors were enrolled in the study. To look for autoreactive T cells in narcolepsy patients that target self-antigens of hypocretin neurons (hypocretin, TRIB2), the study used TCR Vbeta sequencing to follow clonotypes in blood and CSF. Overall study outcomes, separate from this receptor: Patients and controls had similar numbers of sequenced blood memory CD4+ clonotypes, with averages of approximately 41,000 in patients and 30,000 to 35,000 in controls. According to the report, autoreactive clonotypes were detected serially in the blood of the same patients and of different patients, but not in healthy controls. No sequences matching autoreactive T cell clones were contained in some blood memory CD4+ repertoires from patients and controls. Plots that compared CSF and blood CD4+ T cell clonotypes from the same patient highlighted HCRT-specific and TRIB2-specific autoreactive clonotypes.

Taken from cysteine to phenylalanine, the CDR3 has 13 residues. The kept DNA is CDR3 alone, 39 bases in frame from the first base. The germline V gene supplies CDR1 SGHTA and CDR2 FQGTGA. V sheds 4 bases and J sheds 1 base, leaving 6 bases between their ends. Libraries were built with the immunoSEQ multiplex PCR assay. The table was pulled from immuneACCESS by TCRdb, which kept in-frame rearrangements only. Such tables lose some clones; where checked, under half of the loss comes from unresolved V genes, and the rest has no known cause. For this sample there are about 25,000 clones; around 85% appear just once. The ten most abundant clones make up approximately 0.71% of the sample. Memory CD4+ T cells were sorted ex vivo from peripheral blood of narcolepsy patients and healthy controls for TCR Vbeta sequencing.

This sequence was found in a human donor with narcolepsy. What was sequenced was CD45RA- memory CD4+ T cells from PBMCs. Reading the label with the study, this specimen's cell subset or site is: memory T cells sorted ex vivo from peripheral blood. The rearrangement combines TRBV7-3 with TRBJ2-3, with the D gene uncertain. CDR3 protein: CASSWVGTDTQYF. The nucleotides are TGTGCCAGCAGCTGGGTTGGCACAGATACGCAGTATTTT.